Shown below are 10 T cell receptor beta chains from a single sample sequenced in a study of blood T cell repertoires in COVID-19. TCRdb keeps only in-frame clones here, not all; method: immunoSEQ multiplex PCR. The sample lists 100,000 to 150,000 clones, around 81% seen once, with about a sixth in the top ten. The sequencing input was peripheral blood. The receptors here all came from a man aged 30 to 39 with COVID-19, enrolled during active disease.

The rearrangement uses TRBV7-9 and TRBJ1-2; tentatively, D is TRBD1 (5 bases). This CDR3 is built from 14 residues. Looked up from germline, CDR1 is SEHNR and CDR2 is FQNEAQ (reference sequence). V was trimmed by 5 bases and J by 3 bases, leaving 13 bases between them. Written as DNA, the CDR3 is TGTGCCAGCAGCGCCATCACGGGGGACTATGGCTACACCTTC. It specifies CASSAITGDYGYTF.

The rearrangement links TRBV3-1 (or the pseudogene TRBV3-2) to TRBJ1-2, with 7 bases that match TRBD1. This CDR3 comprises 14 residues. The germline V gene has CDR1 LGHDT and CDR2 YNNKEL (reference sequence). The trim removed 6 bases at V and 6 bases at J, leaving 10 bases unmatched. The CDR3 sequence is CASRPTGTVHGYTF. In DNA, the CDR3 is TGTGCCAGCAGACCTACAGGGACAGTCCATGGCTACACCTTC.

This clone was seen a handful of times. Other DNA sequences in this sample translate to the same CDR3. The V gene is TRBV4-1, the J gene TRBJ1-5; D perhaps matches TRBD1 (6 bases). Per germline, CDR1 MGHRA and CDR2 YSYEKL. Trimming removed 0 bases from V and 1 base from J, with 7 bases in between. There are 15 residues in the CDR3. DNA for the CDR3: TGCGCCAGCAGCCAAGATCAGGGGAGCAATCAGCCCCAGCATTTT. It encodes CASSQDQGSNQPQHF.

The chain recombines TRBV6-6 with TRBJ1-6; 7 bases fit TRBD1. This CDR3 spans 16 amino acids. The trim removed 5 bases at V and 6 bases at J, leaving 10 bases unmatched. Germline V gene data show CDR1 as MNHNY and CDR2 as SVGAGI (reference sequence). The CDR3 DNA sequence: TGTGCCAGCAGTCACGGGACAGCCCTGGTTAATTCACCCCTCCACTTT. Translating gives CASSHGTALVNSPLHF.

The chain is built from TRBV7-6 and TRBJ2-1, with 7 nucleotides matching TRBD1. Germline CDR1 and CDR2: SGHVS and FNYEAQ. The CDR3 runs to 17 residues. V was clipped by 2 bases and J by 0 bases; unmatched bases: 7. CDR3: CASSLTGAVSSYNEQFF. In DNA, the CDR3 is TGTGCCAGCAGCTTAACAGGGGCGGTTAGCTCCTACAATGAGCAGTTCTTC.

The V and J genes are TRBV5-1 and TRBJ1-1; the D gene is possibly TRBD1 (6 bases). V lost 6 bases and J 4 bases, leaving 25 bases between the germline ends. The CDR3 has 17 amino acids. Germline CDR1 reads SGHRS; CDR2 reads YFSETQ. CDR3 nucleotides: TGCGCCAGCAAGAGGGGGGGGCGCGGGTCGGATCGCACTGAAGCTTTCTTT. Its translation is CASKRGGRGSDRTEAFF. The full variable domain, rest sourced from reference TRBV5-1 and TRBJ1-1, is KAGVTQTPRYLIKTRGQQVTLSCSPISGHRSVSWYQQTPGQGLQFLFEYFSETQRNKGNFPGRFSGRQFSNSRSEMNVSTLELGDSALYLCASKRGGRGSDRTEAFFGQGTRLTVV.

The rearrangement uses TRBV5-4 and TRBJ2-2; TRBD2 aligns across 8 bases. The CDR3 length is 18 residues. Per germline, CDR1 SGHNT and CDR2 YYREEE (reference sequence). V lost 3 bases to trimming and J lost 0 bases; unmatched junction nucleotides: 10. CDR3: CASSSRAGGLANTGELFF. CDR3 DNA: TGTGCCAGCAGCTCGCGGGCGGGGGGCCTCGCGAACACCGGGGAGCTGTTTTTT. The full variable domain, completed using reference TRBV5-4 and TRBJ2-2, is ETGVTQSPTHLIKTRGQQVTLRCSSQSGHNTVSWYQQALGQGPQFIFQYYREEENGRGNFPPRFSGLQFPNYSSELNVNALELDDSALYLCASSSRAGGLANTGELFFGEGSRLTVL.

This clone has a count of ten or more. At the DNA level, this CDR3 is encoded by other sequences in the same sample as well. The gene calls are TRBV4-2 and TRBJ2-1; 13 nucleotides agree with TRBD2. The junction had 2 bases not matched to a gene; V was cut back by 1 base and J by 5 bases. CDR1 is LGHNA, CDR2 YNFKEQ, per germline. The CDR3 is 16 residues long. The CDR3 region is CASSQGGLAGHNEQFF. The CDR3 DNA sequence: TGTGCCAGCAGCCAAGGGGGACTAGCGGGACACAATGAGCAGTTCTTC.

This clone has just a few counts. J is TRBJ1-1 and V is TRBV7-8; the D gene is possibly TRBD1 (6 bases). The CDR3 runs to 15 residues. Germline CDR1 and CDR2: SGHVS and FQNEAQ. V was clipped by 0 bases and J by 4 bases, with 12 bases between them. CDR3 region: CASSLAGTRFTEAFF. The CDR3 bases are TGTGCCAGCAGCTTAGCCGGGACACGGTTCACTGAAGCTTTCTTT.

The chain links TRBV29-1 to TRBJ1-1; 9 nucleotides agree with TRBD1. CDR1 and CDR2 (germline): SQVTM, ANQGSEA. V shed 6 bases and J 6 bases; nucleotides not matched to a gene: 8. This CDR3 comprises 13 residues. The CDR3 here is CSVGGQGWSEAFF. The CDR3, as DNA: TGCAGCGTGGGGGGACAGGGCTGGTCTGAAGCTTTCTTT.